These T cell receptor beta chains were read from a single sample in a study of blood T cell repertoires in COVID-19. Only in-frame clones appear in the TCRdb table, and some are missing; sequencing was by immunoSEQ multiplex PCR. The table includes over 200,000 clones, 84% detected once. Sequenced input: peripheral blood. The origin of the receptors is a man aged 45 to 65 with active or convalescent COVID-19. Each CDR3 is given with its conserved first and last residue. Fields, in order: V gene, clone size, J gene, D gene, CDR3 DNA, CDR3 protein. The D gene is left open where the match is weak. Only part of the rows carry a size: once, few, many, or a class if the clone is expanded.

v_call: TRBV5-1; clone_size: -; j_call: TRBJ2-7; d_call: -; cdr3_nt: TGCGCCAGCAGCTCGGGGAACAGGGCGACCTCCTACGAGCAGTACTTC; cdr3_aa: CASSSGNRATSYEQYF
v_call: TRBV6-1; clone_size: -; j_call: TRBJ2-7; d_call: TRBD1; cdr3_nt: TGTGCCAGCAGTGAAGTGACAGGGCCCTACGAGCAGTACTTC; cdr3_aa: CASSEVTGPYEQYF
v_call: TRBV28; clone_size: -; j_call: TRBJ1-2; d_call: TRBD1; cdr3_nt: TGTGCCAGCAGGACACAAACTACAGGGGGCAACTATGGCTACACCTTC; cdr3_aa: CASRTQTTGGNYGYTF
v_call: TRBV19; clone_size: -; j_call: TRBJ2-7; d_call: TRBD1; cdr3_nt: TGTGCCAGTAGTATAGAACAAACAGGGGGAATCAACGAGCAGTACTTC; cdr3_aa: CASSIEQTGGINEQYF
v_call: TRBV2; clone_size: -; j_call: TRBJ2-3; d_call: TRBD2; cdr3_nt: TGTGCCAGCAGGGCGCTAGCGGGGGTGTCAGATACGCAGTATTTT; cdr3_aa: CASRALAGVSDTQYF
v_call: TRBV5-1; clone_size: -; j_call: TRBJ1-2; d_call: -; cdr3_nt: TGCGCCAGCAGCTTGGCGGGGGACTATGGCTACACCTTC; cdr3_aa: CASSLAGDYGYTF
v_call: TRBV25-1; clone_size: few; j_call: TRBJ1-2; d_call: TRBD1; cdr3_nt: TGTGCCAGCAAAGGGACAGGGAGATACTATGGCTACACCTTC; cdr3_aa: CASKGTGRYYGYTF
v_call: TRBV15; clone_size: once; j_call: TRBJ2-7; d_call: TRBD1; cdr3_nt: TGTGCCACCAGCAGAGATGGGATAACAGGGGTCTACGAGCAGTACTTC; cdr3_aa: CATSRDGITGVYEQYF
v_call: TRBV11-1; clone_size: -; j_call: TRBJ1-1; d_call: -; cdr3_nt: TGTGCCAGCAGCTTAGAGGCAGGGGTCACTGAAGCTTTCTTT; cdr3_aa: CASSLEAGVTEAFF
v_call: TRBV30; clone_size: -; j_call: TRBJ2-3; d_call: TRBD2; cdr3_nt: TGTGCCTGGTCGGGAGGACCAGATACGCAGTATTTT; cdr3_aa: CAWSGGPDTQYF
v_call: TRBV5-1; clone_size: few; j_call: TRBJ1-3; d_call: -; cdr3_nt: TGCGCCAGCAGCTTGGCCGGGGGGGAAGGAAACACCATATATTTT; cdr3_aa: CASSLAGGEGNTIYF
v_call: TRBV19; clone_size: -; j_call: TRBJ1-1; d_call: TRBD1; cdr3_nt: TGTGCCAGTAGTACGGACAGGGGGGGAACTGAAGCTTTCTTT; cdr3_aa: CASSTDRGGTEAFF
v_call: TRBV19; clone_size: -; j_call: TRBJ2-3; d_call: -; cdr3_nt: TGTGCCAGTAGCAATAACAGGGAAGATACGCAGTATTTT; cdr3_aa: CASSNNREDTQYF
v_call: TRBV7-2; clone_size: -; j_call: TRBJ1-2; d_call: TRBD1; cdr3_nt: TGTGCCAGCAGCTTGGGCCAGGGGGGTGACTATGGCTACACCTTC; cdr3_aa: CASSLGQGGDYGYTF
v_call: TRBV27; clone_size: few; j_call: TRBJ1-1; d_call: -; cdr3_nt: TGTGCCAGCGGGTTAAACAGGGCGAACACTGAAGCTTTCTTT; cdr3_aa: CASGLNRANTEAFF
v_call: TRBV7-2; clone_size: -; j_call: TRBJ2-1; d_call: -; cdr3_nt: TGTGCCAGCAGCTTAGGACTAGGAAATGAGCAGTTCTTC; cdr3_aa: CASSLGLGNEQFF
v_call: TRBV7-6; clone_size: -; j_call: TRBJ2-6; d_call: TRBD1; cdr3_nt: TGTGCCAGCAGCTCATTACCCGGGACAGGGAACTCTGGGGCCAACGTCCTGACTTTC; cdr3_aa: CASSSLPGTGNSGANVLTF